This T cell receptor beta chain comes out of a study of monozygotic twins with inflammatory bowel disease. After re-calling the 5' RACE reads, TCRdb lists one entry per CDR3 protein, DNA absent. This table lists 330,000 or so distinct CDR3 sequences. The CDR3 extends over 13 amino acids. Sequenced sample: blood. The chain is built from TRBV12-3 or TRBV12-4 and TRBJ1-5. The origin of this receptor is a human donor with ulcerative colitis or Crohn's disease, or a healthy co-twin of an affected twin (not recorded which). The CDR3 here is CASSLKGFQPQHF.